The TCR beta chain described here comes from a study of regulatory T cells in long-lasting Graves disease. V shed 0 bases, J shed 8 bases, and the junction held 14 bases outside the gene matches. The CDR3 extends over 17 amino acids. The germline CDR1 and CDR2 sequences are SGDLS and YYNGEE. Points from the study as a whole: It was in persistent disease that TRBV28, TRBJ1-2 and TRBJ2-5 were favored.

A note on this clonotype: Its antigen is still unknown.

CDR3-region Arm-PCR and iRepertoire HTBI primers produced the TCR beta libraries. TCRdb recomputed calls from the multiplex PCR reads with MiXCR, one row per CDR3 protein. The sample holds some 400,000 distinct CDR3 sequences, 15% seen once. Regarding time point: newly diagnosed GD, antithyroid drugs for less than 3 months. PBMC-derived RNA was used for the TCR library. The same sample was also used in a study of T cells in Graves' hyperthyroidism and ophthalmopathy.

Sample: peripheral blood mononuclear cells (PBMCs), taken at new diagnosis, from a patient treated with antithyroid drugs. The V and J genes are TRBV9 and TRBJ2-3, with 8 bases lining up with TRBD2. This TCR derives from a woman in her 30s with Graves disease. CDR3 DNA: TGTGCCAGCAGCGTAGAGGGAAAGCGGGAGCGTAGTCCTACGCAGTATTTT. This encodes CASSVEGKRERSPTQYF.